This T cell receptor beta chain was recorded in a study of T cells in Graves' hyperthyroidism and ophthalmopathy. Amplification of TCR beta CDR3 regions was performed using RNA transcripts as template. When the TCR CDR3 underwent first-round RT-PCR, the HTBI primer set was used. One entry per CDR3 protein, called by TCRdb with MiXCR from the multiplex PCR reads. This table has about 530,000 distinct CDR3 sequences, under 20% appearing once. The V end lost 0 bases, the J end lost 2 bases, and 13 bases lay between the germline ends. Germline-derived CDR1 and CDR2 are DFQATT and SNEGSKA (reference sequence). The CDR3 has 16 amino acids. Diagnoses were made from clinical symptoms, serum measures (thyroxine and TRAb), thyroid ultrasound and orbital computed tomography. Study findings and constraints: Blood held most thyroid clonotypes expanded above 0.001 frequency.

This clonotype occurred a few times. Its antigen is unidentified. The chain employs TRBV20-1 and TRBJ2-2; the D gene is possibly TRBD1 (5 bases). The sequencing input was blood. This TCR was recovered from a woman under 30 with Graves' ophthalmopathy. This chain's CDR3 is CSARDPRGLNTGELFF. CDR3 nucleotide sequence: TGCAGTGCTAGAGATCCTAGGGGCTTAAACACCGGGGAGCTGTTTTTT.